This T cell receptor beta chain was recovered during a study of tumor-infiltrating lymphocytes in primary liver carcinoma. Study overall: Productive TCRbeta read yields ran from roughly 3.5 to 7 million per sample and were similar between tissues.

From approximately 0.5 ug of total RNA, TCR beta-specific cDNA was reverse-transcribed using a constant-region primer. A slightly modified ARM-PCR protocol with three nested multiplex PCR rounds produced these TCR beta libraries. Each CDR3 protein is one row after TCRdb ran MiXCR on the multiplex PCR reads. The sample lists about 200,000 distinct CDR3 sequences; less than 65% were seen once. Worth noting for this clonotype: Its antigen is unidentified. One end of the junction does not line up with germline, which may come from a read error.

They got blood RNA out of unsorted whole blood and also pulled out germline DNA. Study results and limitations: Blood trailed tumors significantly in top-250-clone fraction (p = 0.039).

Material for sequencing was peripheral blood. This TCR derives from an older woman with primary liver carcinoma and hepatitis B virus infection.

The CDR3 here is CAISLAPYTEAFF. CDR3 nucleotides: TGTGCCATCAGCCTCGCCCCTTACACTGAAGCTTTCTTT. This rearrangement joins TRBV11-2 to TRBJ1-1; D unresolved. This CDR3 contains 13 residues. Germline V CDR1 and CDR2: SGHAT, FQNNGV.